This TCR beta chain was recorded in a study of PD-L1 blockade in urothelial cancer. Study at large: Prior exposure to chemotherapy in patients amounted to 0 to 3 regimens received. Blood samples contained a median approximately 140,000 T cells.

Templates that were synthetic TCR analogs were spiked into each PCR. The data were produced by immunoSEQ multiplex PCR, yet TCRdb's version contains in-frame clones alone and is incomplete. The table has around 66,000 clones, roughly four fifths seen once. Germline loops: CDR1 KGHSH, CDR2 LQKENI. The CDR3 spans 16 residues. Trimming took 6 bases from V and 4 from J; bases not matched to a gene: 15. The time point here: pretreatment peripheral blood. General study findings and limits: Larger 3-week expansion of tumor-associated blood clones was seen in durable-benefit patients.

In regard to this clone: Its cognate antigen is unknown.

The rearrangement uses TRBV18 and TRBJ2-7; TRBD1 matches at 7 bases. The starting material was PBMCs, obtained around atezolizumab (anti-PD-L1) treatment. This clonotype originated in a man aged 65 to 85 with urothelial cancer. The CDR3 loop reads CASSPGTPQGVYEQYF. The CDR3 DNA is TGTGCCAGCTCGCCAGGGACCCCCCAGGGGGTATACGAGCAGTACTTC.